Presented here are 3 T cell receptor beta chains from one specimen sequenced in a study of CD8+CD57+ T cells in acquired aplastic anemia. For CDR3 and TCR beta VDJ profiling, genomic DNA was the template used. Each CDR3 protein is one row after TCRdb ran MiXCR on the reads. The sample lists 95,000 to 150,000 distinct CDR3 sequences, about 43% occurring once. Whoever was chosen for sequencing had shown CD8+CD57+ cell expansion by flow cytometry. Specimen: sorted CD4+, CD8+, or CD8+CD57+ T cells (not recorded which) from PBMCs. The receptors here all came from a human donor with aplastic anemia.

This clonotype was seen at least ten times. The chain carries TRBV11-2 and TRBJ2-2; a possible D gene is TRBD2 (7 bases). The V end lost 5 bases, the J end lost 0 bases, and 16 bases lay between the germline ends. The CDR3 length is 17 residues. CDR1 is SGHAT and CDR2 is FQNNGV in the germline V gene. This CDR3 reads CASSRNGGATNTGELFF. The CDR3 DNA is TGTGCCAGCAGCCGGAATGGGGGGGCAACGAACACCGGGGAGCTGTTTTTT.

The chain combines TRBV7-3 with TRBJ1-2; D uncertain. The germline V gene has CDR1 SGHTA and CDR2 FQGTGA. The CDR3 totals 11 residues. V dropped 2 bases and J dropped 6 bases, with 4 bases sitting between them. DNA of the CDR3: TGTGCCAGCAGCTTAGTGAATGGCTACACCTTC. Protein product: CASSLVNGYTF.

This clonotype came up many times. The chain couples TRBV12-3 or TRBV12-4 to TRBJ1-2, with D possibly being TRBD1 (5 bases). V lost 4 bases and J 3 bases, leaving 12 bases between the germline ends. This CDR3 region has 14 residues. CDR3 sequence: CASSSRQGDYGYTF. The CDR3 DNA reads TGTGCCAGCAGTTCCCGGCAGGGTGACTATGGCTACACCTTC.